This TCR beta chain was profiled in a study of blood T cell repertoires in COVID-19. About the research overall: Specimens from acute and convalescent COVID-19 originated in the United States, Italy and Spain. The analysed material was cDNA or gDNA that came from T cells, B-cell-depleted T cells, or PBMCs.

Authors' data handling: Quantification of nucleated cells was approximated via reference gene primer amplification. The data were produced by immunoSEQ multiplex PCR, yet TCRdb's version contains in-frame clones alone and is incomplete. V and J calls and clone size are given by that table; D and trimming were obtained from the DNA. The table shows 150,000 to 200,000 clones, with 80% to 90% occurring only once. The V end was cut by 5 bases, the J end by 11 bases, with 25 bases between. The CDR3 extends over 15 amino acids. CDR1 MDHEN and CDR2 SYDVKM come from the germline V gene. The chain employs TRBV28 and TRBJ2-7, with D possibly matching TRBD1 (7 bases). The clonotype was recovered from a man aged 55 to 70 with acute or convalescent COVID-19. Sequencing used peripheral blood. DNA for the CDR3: TGTGCCAGCAGTCAACCCGCCTTGACAGGGCGGGACGAGTACTTC. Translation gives CASSQPALTGRDEYF.